One T cell receptor beta chain is described in this entry. This sample is part of a study of blood T cell repertoires in COVID-19. Study details: Italy, Spain and the United States were the sources of the convalescent and acute COVID-19 samples. PBMCs, B-cell-depleted T cells, or T cells were the source of the cDNA or gDNA that made up the material.

Methods used by the authors: For nucleated cells, counts were estimated from reference gene primer amplification. The method was immunoSEQ multiplex PCR; TCRdb's version includes in-frame clones alone and lacks a portion of them. V and J calls plus clone size are reproduced from that table; the DNA served to infer D and trimming. The sample yields about 94,000 clones, more than 75% seen once. Looked up from germline, CDR1 is MNHEY and CDR2 is SVGAGI. Trimming left V 2 bases short and J 7 bases short, with 9 bases between. CDR3 length: 13 amino acids. The chain links TRBV6-5 to TRBJ2-1, with no clear D. The clonotype was recovered from a woman of 80 years or more with acute or convalescent COVID-19. Sequences were obtained from peripheral blood. The CDR3 DNA follows: TGTGCCAGCAGTTACCGTGGCACAAATGAGCAGTTCTTC. This gives the protein CASSYRGTNEQFF.